The entry below describes one T cell receptor (beta chain). These data are taken from a study of memory CD4+ T cells and cytomegalovirus serostatus. The sort gate was single viable CD3+CD4+CD8-CD45RO+ cells for memory CD4+ T cells. Generated by immunoSEQ multiplex PCR, the TCRdb table keeps only in-frame clones and is missing some. This sample yields roughly 39,000 clones, of which over 65% are seen a single time; approximately 0.78% belongs to the top ten. Germline CDR1 LNHNV, CDR2 YYDKDF (reference sequence). The length of the CDR3 is 17 residues. V gave up 0 bases and J gave up 1 base, with 15 bases separating them.

The sample comprised memory CD4+ T cells from blood. This TCR derives from an adult in good health and CMV-seronegative. J is TRBJ1-1 and V is TRBV15, with a weak D call TRBD1 (5 bases). The CDR3 is CATSRDPGSGGNTEAFF. Here the CDR3 DNA reads TGTGCCACCAGCAGAGACCCAGGGTCGGGGGGGAACACTGAAGCTTTCTTT.